These 29 T cell receptor beta chains were all obtained from the same sample, sequenced in a study of human T cells and chemical hapten exposure. In TCRdb, the RACE reads were re-called with MiXCR into one record per CDR3 protein. The table has some 99,000 distinct CDR3 sequences, roughly a tenth seen once. Time point meaning: patch test 2, 6 weeks after DPC sensitization. Regarding treatment: therapeutic diphenylcyclopropenone sensitization with weekly scalp DPC. The sample here was whole blood, taken in connection with sensitization to the hapten diphenylcyclopropenone (DPC). Source of these receptors: a woman aged 40 to 50 with alopecia areata. Some clones in this sample may be carry-over from other donors' samples.

The chain combines TRBV29-1 with TRBJ2-7; unclear D gene. Germline V gene data show CDR1 as SQVTM and CDR2 as ANQGSEA. Between the trimmed V and J ends, which lost 4 bases and 2 bases, there was a span of 12 bases. The CDR3 totals 13 residues. CDR3 sequence: CSVVPLGPYEQYF. CDR3 nucleotide sequence: TGCAGCGTTGTTCCCCTCGGGCCCTACGAGCAGTACTTC.

This chain joins TRBV10-3 and TRBJ2-5, with D possibly being TRBD2 (6 bases). Between the trimmed V and J ends, which lost 7 bases and 3 bases, there was a span of 6 bases. CDR1 and CDR2 from the germline V gene are ENHRY and SYGVKD. This CDR3 region has 11 residues. The CDR3 nucleotides read TGTGCCATCAAGCGGGAAGAGACCCAGTACTTC. Encoded protein: CAIKREETQYF.

This chain joins TRBV29-1 and TRBJ2-5; a possible D gene is TRBD1 (5 bases). CDR3 length: 13 amino acids. CDR1 is SQVTM and CDR2 is ANQGSEA in the germline V gene. V lost 4 bases, J lost 3 bases, and 12 bases lay in between. The CDR3 sequence: CSVAWQGKETQYF. CDR3 in DNA: TGCAGCGTTGCCTGGCAGGGCAAAGAGACCCAGTACTTC.

V usage is TRBV4-1 and J usage is TRBJ2-1, with D possibly matching TRBD2 (6 bases). CDR3 length equals 14 residues. The germline CDR1 and CDR2 sequences are MGHRA and YSYEKL. The ends were cut back, 5 bases at V and 5 bases at J, with 13 bases in the middle. The CDR3 bases are TGCGCCAGCAGCTCGGGACTGGAAAACAATGAGCAGTTCTTC. Protein product: CASSSGLENNEQFF.

This clonotype was counted only a few times. The chain's CDR3 is CASSSVSVHEQFF. CDR3 in DNA: TGTGCCAGCAGTTCCGTCTCTGTACATGAGCAGTTCTTC. The chain carries TRBV27 and TRBJ2-1, with no clear D. Germline V CDR1 and CDR2: MNHEY, SMNVEV (reference sequence). The CDR3 loop spans 13 amino acids. With 4 bases removed from V and 8 bases from J, the gap between germline ends came to 12 bases.

The table lists this clonotype with many counts. The J gene is TRBJ2-7, the V gene TRBV7-9; maybe TRBD1 (6 bases). CDR1 is SEHNR, CDR2 FQNEAQ, per germline (reference sequence). The CDR3 has 15 amino acids. V lost 2 bases, J lost 0 bases, and 11 bases lay in between. For the CDR3, the DNA is TGTGCCAGCAGCTTACAGGGGTCGAGCTCCTACGAGCAGTACTTC. Residues: CASSLQGSSSYEQYF.

In DNA form, the CDR3 reads TGTGCCAGCAGCGCCCGGGGACAGGGAGGCCAAGAGACCCAGTACTTC. It codes for CASSARGQGGQETQYF. V and J are TRBV7-9 and TRBJ2-5, with 9 bases aligning to TRBD1. CDR1 SEHNR and CDR2 FQNEAQ come from the germline V gene (reference sequence). V shed 5 bases and J 1 base; nucleotides not matched to a gene: 8. The CDR3 is made up of 16 amino acids. The full variable domain, with the rest looked up from reference TRBV7-9 and TRBJ2-5, is DTGVSQNPRHKITKRGQNVTFRCDPISEHNRLYWYRQTLGQGPEFLTYFQNEAQLEKSRLLSDRFSAERPKGSFSTLEIQRTEQGDSAMYLCASSARGQGGQETQYFGPGTRLLVL.

This clonotype was seen more than once but under ten times. The chain employs TRBV20-1 and TRBJ2-7, with D possibly TRBD2 on 6 matching bases. Germline V CDR1 and CDR2: DFQATT, SNEGSKA (reference sequence). The CDR3 contains 13 residues. The V end lost 4 bases, the J end lost 0 bases, and 10 bases lay between the germline ends. In DNA form, the CDR3 reads TGCAGTGCTAAGGGACTCAACTCCTACGAGCAGTACTTC. Translation gives CSAKGLNSYEQYF.

This clonotype was seen a handful of times. The chain uses TRBV3-1 and TRBJ2-7, with D unresolved. CDR3 length: 14 residues. CDR1 is LGHDT and CDR2 is YNNKEL in the germline V gene (reference sequence). V lost 4 bases and J lost 1, with 11 bases in between. The CDR3 DNA is TGTGCCAGCAGCCCAGCTCTAGGATCCTACGAGCAGTACTTC. It yields the protein CASSPALGSYEQYF.

The J gene is TRBJ1-2, the V gene TRBV4-3; 8 bases map to TRBD1. J gave up 14 bases and V 0 bases, and 11 bases lay outside the gene matches. CDR1 is LGHNA and CDR2 is YSLEER in the germline V gene. CDR3 length: 14 residues. In DNA form, the CDR3 reads TGCGCCAGCAGCCAAGAGAGGACAGGGCTGGGAGTGACCTTC. Translated: CASSQERTGLGVTF.

Comment on this clonotype: Given a much more abundant clone one base away, this may be a read error. The chain uses TRBV28 and TRBJ2-2; D perhaps matches TRBD2 (5 bases). Germline-derived CDR1 and CDR2 are MDHEN and SYDVKM. V lost 4 bases and J lost 9, with 15 bases in between. CDR3 size: 14 residues. CDR3 sequence reads: CASSSGYAGRELFF. CDR3 nucleotides: TGTGCCAGCAGTTCGGGATATGCGGGCAGGGAGCTGTTTTTT.

This clonotype was observed many times. The rearrangement uses TRBV5-6 and TRBJ2-7; tentative D call: TRBD2 (5 bases). This CDR3 has 14 residues. The germline V gene has CDR1 SGHDT and CDR2 YYEEEE. V was trimmed by 3 bases and J by 4 bases, leaving 14 bases between them. The CDR3 loop reads CASSSDGGRYEQYF. For the CDR3, the DNA is TGTGCCAGCAGCTCGGACGGAGGACGGTACGAGCAGTACTTC.

This clonotype showed up just a few times. This chain joins TRBV6-2 or TRBV6-3 and TRBJ2-7, with TRBD1 matching 8 bases. The CDR3 loop spans 17 amino acids. The germline CDR1 and CDR2 sequences are MNHEY and SVGEGT. The J segment lost 4 bases and the V segment lost 3 bases, leaving 14 bases of the junction unmatched. CDR3 in DNA: TGTGCCAGCAGTTATCCCGGACAGGGAAGAAGGGTGTACGAGCAGTACTTC. Residues: CASSYPGQGRRVYEQYF.

This clonotype was seen a handful of times. The CDR3 nucleotides read TGTGCCAGCAGCTTAGCCCTGACAGCCCGCCGAGAGACCCAGTACTTC. It is translated as CASSLALTARRETQYF. The chain carries TRBV7-8 and TRBJ2-5, with D possibly TRBD1 on 5 matching bases. CDR3 length equals 16 residues. Per the germline V gene, CDR1 is SGHVS and CDR2 is FQNEAQ. V was shortened by 0 bases and J by 4 bases, with 15 bases between the two germline ends. Variable domain in full (rest from reference TRBV7-8 and TRBJ2-5): GAGVSQSPRYKVAKRGQDVALRCDPISGHVSLFWYQQALGQGPEFLTYFQNEAQLDKSGLPSDRFFAERPEGSVSTLKIQRTQQEDSAVYLCASSLALTARRETQYFGPGTRLLVL.

The V and J genes are TRBV29-1 and TRBJ2-3, with D uncertain. The CDR3 totals 11 residues. The germline V gene has CDR1 SQVTM and CDR2 ANQGSEA. The V end was cut by 7 bases, the J end by 2 bases, with 7 bases between. CDR3 in amino acids: CSGLLTDTQYF. The CDR3, as DNA: TGCAGCGGCCTGCTCACAGATACGCAGTATTTT.

Worth noting for this clonotype: A much larger clone is a single base away; this may be a read error. The chain links TRBV7-2 to TRBJ1-6; D unclear. Germline V gene data show CDR1 as SGHTA and CDR2 as FQGNSA. The length of the CDR3 is 14 residues. CDR3 sequence reads: CASSSPGGYSPPHF. The DNA for the CDR3 is TGTGCCAGCAGCTCTCCAGGTGGATATTCACCCCCCCACTTT.

This clonotype has at least ten counts. V gene TRBV28 combines with J gene TRBJ2-3; D is possibly TRBD1 or TRBD2 (5 bases each). V shed 2 bases and J shed 6 bases, with 12 bases lying between them. The CDR3 is made up of 14 amino acids. CDR1 and CDR2 from the germline V gene are MDHEN and SYDVKM. The CDR3 bases are TGTGCCAGCAGTTTAAGTACCTGGGGGGATACGCAGTATTTT. Residues: CASSLSTWGDTQYF.

The sample holds many counts of this clonotype. The chain has TRBV11-2 and TRBJ2-5; tentative D call: TRBD1 (5 bases). Per the germline V gene, CDR1 is SGHAT and CDR2 is FQNNGV. The CDR3 totals 15 residues. V was clipped by 11 bases and J by 4 bases, with 23 bases between them. CDR3 protein: CAGKENYRLSETQYF. The CDR3 nucleotides are TGTGCCGGCAAAGAAAATTACAGGCTTTCAGAGACCCAGTACTTC.

V gene TRBV10-3 combines with J gene TRBJ2-3; D is unclear. Germline V lookup: CDR1 ENHRY, CDR2 SYGVKD. This CDR3 contains 13 residues. Trimming cost V 6 bases and J 1 base, with 8 bases left between them. For the CDR3, the DNA is TGTGCCATCAGACCCGAAGGCACAGATACGCAGTATTTT. It translates to CAIRPEGTDTQYF.

On this clonotype itself: Mismatch with germline at one junction end may stem from a read error. The chain carries TRBV4-2 and TRBJ2-2; TRBD2 agrees at 8 bases. The CDR3 has 15 amino acids. CDR1 LGHNA and CDR2 YNFKEQ come from the germline V gene. The CDR3 sequence: CASSLRLARTGEPFF. In nucleotides, the CDR3 is TGTGCCAGCAGCCTCAGACTAGCGCGGACCGGGGAGCCGTTTTTT.

This clonotype was counted a few times. The rearrangement links TRBV29-1 to TRBJ1-3; D is unclear. Trimming removed 3 bases at V and 2 bases at J, with 14 bases between. The germline gives CDR1 SQVTM, CDR2 ANQGSEA. The CDR3 totals 15 residues. The CDR3 loop is CSVEEETGAGNTIYF. The CDR3 DNA is TGCAGCGTTGAGGAAGAGACGGGAGCTGGAAACACCATATATTTT. Drawing the rest from reference TRBV29-1 and TRBJ1-3, the complete variable domain is SAVISQKPSRDICQRGTSLTIQCQVDSQVTMMFWYRQQPGQSLTLIATANQGSEATYESGFVIDKFPISRPNLTFSTLTVSNMSPEDSSIYLCSVEEETGAGNTIYFGEGSWLTVV.

This clonotype was seen at least ten times. The chain is built from TRBV14 and TRBJ2-7, with TRBD1 matching over 7 bases. After removal of 3 bases from V and 2 bases from J, the junction contained 4 bases not matched to a gene. This CDR3 has 14 amino acids. Germline V gives CDR1 SGHDN, CDR2 FVKESK. CDR3 coding DNA: TGTGCCAGCAGCCACCCGGGACAGACCTACGAGCAGTACTTC. The encoded protein is CASSHPGQTYEQYF.

There are many counts of this clonotype. The chain is built from TRBV12-3 or TRBV12-4 and TRBJ2-7, with D possibly being TRBD1 or TRBD2 (5 bases each). V lost 4 bases and J 0 bases, leaving 13 bases between the germline ends. The CDR3 runs 15 residues. As DNA, the CDR3 is TGTGCCAGCAGTTCCTTCGGGACCAGCTCCTACGAGCAGTACTTC. It translates to CASSSFGTSSYEQYF.

J is TRBJ2-3 and V is TRBV20-1, with D tentatively TRBD2 (5 bases). There are 15 residues in the CDR3. Trimming removed 5 bases from V and 4 bases from J, with 19 bases in between. Germline values: CDR1 DFQATT, CDR2 SNEGSKA (reference sequence). CDR3 sequence reads: CSAPSLRGVADTQYF. The DNA of the CDR3 is TGCAGTGCTCCGAGTTTACGGGGAGTCGCAGATACGCAGTATTTT.

This clonotype appeared many times. The chain employs TRBV7-8 and TRBJ2-3; D gene unclear. The CDR3 runs 12 residues. V lost 1 base, J lost 8 bases, and 7 bases lay in between. Germline V gives CDR1 SGHVS, CDR2 FQNEAQ. CDR3 sequence: CASSLEVGTQYF. The DNA of the CDR3 is TGTGCCAGCAGCTTAGAAGTCGGTACGCAGTATTTT.

This clonotype was found a few times. The rearrangement links TRBV4-1 to TRBJ1-1; the D is unclear. CDR1 MGHRA and CDR2 YSYEKL come from the germline V gene. V lost 2 bases and J lost 6, with 10 bases in between. There are 13 residues in the CDR3. The CDR3 DNA follows: TGCGCCAGCAGCCAAATAGCTTTCCCTGAAGCTTTCTTT. Its translation: CASSQIAFPEAFF.

This clonotype was picked up many times. The chain uses TRBV7-8 and TRBJ2-7; D is ambiguous. Deletions cut 5 bases from V and 0 bases from J, with 8 bases between. The CDR3 spans 13 residues. CDR1 is SGHVS and CDR2 is FQNEAQ in the germline V gene. CDR3 in amino acids: CASSPPVSYEQYF. For the CDR3, the DNA is TGTGCCAGCAGCCCACCGGTCTCCTACGAGCAGTACTTC.

V gene TRBV7-9 combines with J gene TRBJ2-1; 8 nucleotides line up with TRBD1. The germline V gene has CDR1 SEHNR and CDR2 FQNEAQ (reference sequence). This CDR3 comprises 15 residues. Trimming at V came to 10 bases and at J to 3 bases, leaving 11 bases not matched to a gene. DNA for the CDR3: TGTGCCATCGGTCTGACAGGGGACAGCTACAATGAGCAGTTCTTC. As protein: CAIGLTGDSYNEQFF. Variable domain in full (rest from reference TRBV7-9 and TRBJ2-1): DTGVSQNPRHKITKRGQNVTFRCDPISEHNRLYWYRQTLGQGPEFLTYFQNEAQLEKSRLLSDRFSAERPKGSFSTLEIQRTEQGDSAMYLCAIGLTGDSYNEQFFGPGTRLTVL.

This chain's CDR3 is CSASRGSGRTDTQYF. CDR3 bases: TGCAGTGCCTCACGGGGTAGCGGACGCACAGATACGCAGTATTTT. The V gene is TRBV20-1, the J gene TRBJ2-3, with D perhaps TRBD2 (6 bases). Deletions cut 6 bases from V and 1 base from J, with 17 bases between. The CDR3 sequence is 15 residues long. CDR1 is DFQATT and CDR2 is SNEGSKA in the germline V gene (reference sequence).